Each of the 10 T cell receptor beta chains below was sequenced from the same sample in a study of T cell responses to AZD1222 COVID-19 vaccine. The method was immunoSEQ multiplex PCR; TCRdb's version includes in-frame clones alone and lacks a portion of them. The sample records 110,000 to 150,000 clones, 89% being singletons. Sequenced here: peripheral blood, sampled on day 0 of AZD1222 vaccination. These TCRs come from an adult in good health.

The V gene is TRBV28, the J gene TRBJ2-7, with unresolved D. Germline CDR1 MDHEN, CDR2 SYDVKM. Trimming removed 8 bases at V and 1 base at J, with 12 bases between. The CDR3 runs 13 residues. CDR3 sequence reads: CASAENLSYEQYF. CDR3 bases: TGTGCCAGCGCCGAAAACCTATCCTACGAGCAGTACTTC.

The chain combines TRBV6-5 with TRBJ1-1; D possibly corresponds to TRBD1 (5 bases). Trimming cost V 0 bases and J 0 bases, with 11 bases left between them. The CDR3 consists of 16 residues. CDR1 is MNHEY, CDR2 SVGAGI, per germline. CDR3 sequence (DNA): TGTGCCAGCAGTTACTCGAGTCAGGGCATGAACACTGAAGCTTTCTTT. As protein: CASSYSSQGMNTEAFF.

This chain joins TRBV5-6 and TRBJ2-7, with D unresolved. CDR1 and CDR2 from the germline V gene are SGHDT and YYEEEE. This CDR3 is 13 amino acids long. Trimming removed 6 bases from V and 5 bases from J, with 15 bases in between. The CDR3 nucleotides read TGTGCCAGCACCAGTTCCTATCTGAACGAGCAGTACTTC. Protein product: CASTSSYLNEQYF.

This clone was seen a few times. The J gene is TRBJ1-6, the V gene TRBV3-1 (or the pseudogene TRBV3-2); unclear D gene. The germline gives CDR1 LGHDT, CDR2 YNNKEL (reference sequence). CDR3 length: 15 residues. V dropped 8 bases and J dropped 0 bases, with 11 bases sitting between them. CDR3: CASGSGSSYNSPLHF. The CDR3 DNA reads TGTGCCAGCGGCAGCGGGAGCTCCTATAATTCACCCCTCCACTTT.

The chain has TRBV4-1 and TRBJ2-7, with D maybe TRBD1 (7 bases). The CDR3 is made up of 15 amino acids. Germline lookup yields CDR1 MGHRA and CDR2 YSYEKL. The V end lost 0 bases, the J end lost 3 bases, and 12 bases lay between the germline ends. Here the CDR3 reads CASSQEQGGFYEQYF. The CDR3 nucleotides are TGCGCCAGCAGCCAAGAGCAGGGGGGATTCTACGAGCAGTACTTC.

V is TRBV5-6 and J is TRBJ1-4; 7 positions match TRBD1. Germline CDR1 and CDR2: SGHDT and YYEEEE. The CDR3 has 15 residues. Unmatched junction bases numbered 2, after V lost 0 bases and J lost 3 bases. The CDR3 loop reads CASSLAGTANEKLFF. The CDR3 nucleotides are TGTGCCAGCAGCTTGGCCGGGACAGCTAATGAAAAACTGTTTTTT.

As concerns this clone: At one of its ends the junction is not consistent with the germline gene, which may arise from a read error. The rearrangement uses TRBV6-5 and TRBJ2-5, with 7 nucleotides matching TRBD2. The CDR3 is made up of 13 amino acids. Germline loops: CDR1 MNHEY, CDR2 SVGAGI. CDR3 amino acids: CASSYSHWDYLNF. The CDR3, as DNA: TGTGCCAGCAGTTACTCCCACTGGGACTACCTGAACTTC.

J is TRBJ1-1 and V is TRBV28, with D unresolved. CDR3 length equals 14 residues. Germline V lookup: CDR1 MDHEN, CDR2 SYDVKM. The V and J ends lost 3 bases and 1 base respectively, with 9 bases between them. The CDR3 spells CASSLRRPNTEAFF. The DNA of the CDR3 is TGTGCCAGCAGTTTGAGGCGGCCGAACACTGAAGCTTTCTTT.

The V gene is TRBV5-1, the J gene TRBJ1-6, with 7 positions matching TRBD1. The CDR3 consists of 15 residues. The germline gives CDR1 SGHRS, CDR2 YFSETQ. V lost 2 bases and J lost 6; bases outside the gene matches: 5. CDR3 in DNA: TGCGCCAGCAGCTTTACAGGGGAGGGTAATTCACCCCTCCACTTT. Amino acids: CASSFTGEGNSPLHF.

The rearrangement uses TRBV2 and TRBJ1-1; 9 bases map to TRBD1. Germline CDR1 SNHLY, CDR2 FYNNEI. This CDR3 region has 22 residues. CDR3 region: CALHNENITPNKDRGTNTEAFF. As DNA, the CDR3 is TGTGCGCTTCATAACGAAAATATAACACCAAACAAGGACAGGGGAACGAACACTGAAGCTTTCTTT. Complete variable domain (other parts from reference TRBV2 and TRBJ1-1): EPEVTQTPSHQVTQMGQEVILRCVPISNHLYFYWYRQILGQKVEFLVSFYNNEISEKSEIFDDQFSVERPDGSNFTLKIRSTKLEDSAMYFCALHNENITPNKDRGTNTEAFFGQGTRLTVV.